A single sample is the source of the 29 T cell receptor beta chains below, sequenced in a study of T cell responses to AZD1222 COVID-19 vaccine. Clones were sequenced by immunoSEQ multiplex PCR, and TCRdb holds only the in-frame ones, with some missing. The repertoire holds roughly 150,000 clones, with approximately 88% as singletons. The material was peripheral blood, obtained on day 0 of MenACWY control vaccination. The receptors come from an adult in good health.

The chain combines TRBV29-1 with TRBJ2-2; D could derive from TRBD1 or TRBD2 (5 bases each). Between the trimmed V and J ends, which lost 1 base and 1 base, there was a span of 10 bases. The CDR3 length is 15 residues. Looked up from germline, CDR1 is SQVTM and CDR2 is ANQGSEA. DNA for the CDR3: TGCAGCGTTGAAGTGGCAGGGAGGAACACCGGGGAGCTGTTTTTT. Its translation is CSVEVAGRNTGELFF.

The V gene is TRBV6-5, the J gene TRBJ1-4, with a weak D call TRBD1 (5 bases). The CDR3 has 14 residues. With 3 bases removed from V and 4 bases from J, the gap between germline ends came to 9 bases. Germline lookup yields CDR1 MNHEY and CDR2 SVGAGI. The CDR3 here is CASSYDSRNEKLFF. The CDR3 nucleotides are TGTGCCAGCAGTTATGACAGCCGTAATGAAAAACTGTTTTTT.

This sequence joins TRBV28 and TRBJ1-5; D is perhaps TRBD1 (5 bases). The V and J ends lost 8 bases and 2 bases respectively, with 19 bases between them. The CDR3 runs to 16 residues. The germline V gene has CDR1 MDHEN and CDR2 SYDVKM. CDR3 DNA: TGTGCCAGCCTGACCTCCGCGTGGGGGGGCAATCAGCCCCAGCATTTT. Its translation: CASLTSAWGGNQPQHF. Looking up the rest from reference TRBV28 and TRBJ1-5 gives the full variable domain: DVKVTQSSRYLVKRTGEKVFLECVQDMDHENMFWYRQDPGLGLRLIYFSYDVKMKEKGDIPEGYSVSREKKERFSLILESASTNQTSMYLCASLTSAWGGNQPQHFGDGTRLSIL.

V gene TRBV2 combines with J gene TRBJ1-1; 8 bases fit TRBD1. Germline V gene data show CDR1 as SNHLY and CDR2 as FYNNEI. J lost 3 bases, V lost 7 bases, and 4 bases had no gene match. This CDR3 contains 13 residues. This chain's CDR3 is CASTGQGDTEAFF. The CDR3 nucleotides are TGTGCCAGCACTGGACAGGGAGACACTGAAGCTTTCTTT.

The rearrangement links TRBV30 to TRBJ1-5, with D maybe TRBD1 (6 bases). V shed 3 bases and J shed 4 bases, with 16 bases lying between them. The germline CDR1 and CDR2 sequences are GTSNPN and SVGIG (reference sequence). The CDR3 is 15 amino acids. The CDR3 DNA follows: TGTGCCTGGAGACAGGGAAGTAAAGGGAATCAGCCCCAGCATTTT. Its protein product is CAWRQGSKGNQPQHF.

The CDR3 sequence: CASSLAAGPYYEQYF. In DNA form, the CDR3 reads TGCGCCAGCAGCTTGGCAGCGGGGCCTTACTACGAGCAGTACTTC. J is TRBJ2-7 and V is TRBV5-1; TRBD2 matches 7 bases. After removal of 0 bases from V and 3 bases from J, the junction contained 6 bases not matched to a gene. This CDR3 is 15 amino acids long. From germline, CDR1 is SGHRS and CDR2 YFSETQ. Together with reference TRBV5-1 and TRBJ2-7, the CDR3 gives the full variable domain: KAGVTQTPRYLIKTRGQQVTLSCSPISGHRSVSWYQQTPGQGLQFLFEYFSETQRNKGNFPGRFSGRQFSNSRSEMNVSTLELGDSALYLCASSLAAGPYYEQYFGPGTRLTVT.

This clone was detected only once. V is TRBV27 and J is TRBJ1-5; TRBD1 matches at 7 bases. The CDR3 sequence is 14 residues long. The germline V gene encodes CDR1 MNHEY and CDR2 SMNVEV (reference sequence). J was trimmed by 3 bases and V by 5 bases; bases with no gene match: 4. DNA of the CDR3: TGTGCCAGCAGTCTGGGGACAGTCAATCAGCCCCAGCATTTT. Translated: CASSLGTVNQPQHF.

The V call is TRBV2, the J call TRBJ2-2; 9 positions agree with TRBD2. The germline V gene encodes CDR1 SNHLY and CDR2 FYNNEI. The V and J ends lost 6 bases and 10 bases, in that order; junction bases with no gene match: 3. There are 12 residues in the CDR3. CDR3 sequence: CASRRTSEELFF. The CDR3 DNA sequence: TGTGCCAGCAGGCGGACTAGCGAGGAGCTGTTTTTT.

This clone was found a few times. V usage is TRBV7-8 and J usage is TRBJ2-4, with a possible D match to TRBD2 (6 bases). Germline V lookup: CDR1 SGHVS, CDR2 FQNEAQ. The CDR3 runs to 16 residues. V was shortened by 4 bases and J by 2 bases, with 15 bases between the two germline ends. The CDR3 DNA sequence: TGTGCCAGCAGCTCACTGGAGGGTGGGTCCAAAAACATTCAGTACTTC. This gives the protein CASSSLEGGSKNIQYF.

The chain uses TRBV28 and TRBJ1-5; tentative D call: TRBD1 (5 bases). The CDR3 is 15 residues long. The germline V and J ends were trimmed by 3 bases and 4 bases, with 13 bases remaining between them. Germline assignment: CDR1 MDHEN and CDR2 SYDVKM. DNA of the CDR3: TGTGCCAGCAGTTTCGGGCAGGGTAGGAATCAGCCCCAGCATTTT. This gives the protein CASSFGQGRNQPQHF.

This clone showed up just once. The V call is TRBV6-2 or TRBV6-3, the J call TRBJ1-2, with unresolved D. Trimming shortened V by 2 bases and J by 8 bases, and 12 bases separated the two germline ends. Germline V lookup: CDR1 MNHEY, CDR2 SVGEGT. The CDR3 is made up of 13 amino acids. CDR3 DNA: TGTGCCAGCAGTTACGGTGGCAGCATCGGCTACACCTTC. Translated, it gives CASSYGGSIGYTF.

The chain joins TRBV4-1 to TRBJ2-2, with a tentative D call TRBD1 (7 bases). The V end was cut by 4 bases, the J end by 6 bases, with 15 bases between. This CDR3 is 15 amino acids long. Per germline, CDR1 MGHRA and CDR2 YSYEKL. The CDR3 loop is CASSPTDREAGELFF. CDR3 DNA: TGCGCCAGCAGCCCGACCGACAGGGAGGCCGGGGAGCTGTTTTTT.

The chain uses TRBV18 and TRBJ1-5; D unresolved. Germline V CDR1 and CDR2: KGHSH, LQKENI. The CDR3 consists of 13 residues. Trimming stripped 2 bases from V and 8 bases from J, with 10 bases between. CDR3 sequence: CASSPGVVEPQHF. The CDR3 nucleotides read TGTGCCAGCTCACCAGGGGTCGTTGAGCCCCAGCATTTT.

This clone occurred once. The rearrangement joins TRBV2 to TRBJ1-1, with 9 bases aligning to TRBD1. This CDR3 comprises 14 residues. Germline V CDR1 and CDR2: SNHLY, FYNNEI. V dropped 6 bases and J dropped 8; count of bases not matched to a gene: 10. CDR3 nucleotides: TGTGCCAGCAGGGGGACAGGGAATGGTCCCGAAGCTTTCTTT. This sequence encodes CASRGTGNGPEAFF.

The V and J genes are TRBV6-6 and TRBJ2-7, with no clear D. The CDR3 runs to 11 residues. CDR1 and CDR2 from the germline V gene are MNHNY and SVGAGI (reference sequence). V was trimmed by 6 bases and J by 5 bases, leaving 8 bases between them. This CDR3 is CASSPTHEQYF. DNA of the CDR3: TGTGCCAGCAGCCCAACACACGAGCAGTACTTC.

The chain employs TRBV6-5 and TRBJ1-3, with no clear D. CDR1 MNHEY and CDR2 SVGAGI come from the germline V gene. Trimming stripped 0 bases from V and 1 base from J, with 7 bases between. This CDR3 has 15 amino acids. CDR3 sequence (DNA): TGTGCCAGCAGTTACTCCAGGAGATCTGGAAACACCATATATTTT. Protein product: CASSYSRRSGNTIYF.

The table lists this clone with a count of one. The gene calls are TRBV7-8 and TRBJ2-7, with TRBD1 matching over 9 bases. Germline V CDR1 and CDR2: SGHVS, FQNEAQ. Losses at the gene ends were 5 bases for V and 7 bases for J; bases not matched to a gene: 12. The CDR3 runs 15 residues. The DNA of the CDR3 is TGTGCCAGCAGCCCCGACAGGGGGAGTGTTGGGGAGCAGTACTTC. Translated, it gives CASSPDRGSVGEQYF.

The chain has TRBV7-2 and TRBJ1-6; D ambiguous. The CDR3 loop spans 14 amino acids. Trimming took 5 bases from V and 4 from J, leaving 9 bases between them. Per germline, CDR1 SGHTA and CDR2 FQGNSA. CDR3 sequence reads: CASSPMVYNSPLHF. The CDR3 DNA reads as TGTGCCAGCAGCCCCATGGTGTATAATTCACCCCTCCACTTT.

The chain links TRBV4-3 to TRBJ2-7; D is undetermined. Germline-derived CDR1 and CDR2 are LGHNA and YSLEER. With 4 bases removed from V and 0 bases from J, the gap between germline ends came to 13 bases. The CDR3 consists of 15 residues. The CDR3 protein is CASSPATRSSYEQYF. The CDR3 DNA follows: TGCGCCAGCAGCCCAGCCACCCGGAGCTCCTACGAGCAGTACTTC.

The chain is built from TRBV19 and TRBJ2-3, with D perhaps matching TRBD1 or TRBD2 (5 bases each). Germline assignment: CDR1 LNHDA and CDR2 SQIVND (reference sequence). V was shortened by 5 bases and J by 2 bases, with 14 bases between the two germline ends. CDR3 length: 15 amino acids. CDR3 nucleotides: TGTGCCAGTAGTTATCTGGGACCAGACACAGATACGCAGTATTTT. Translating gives CASSYLGPDTDTQYF.

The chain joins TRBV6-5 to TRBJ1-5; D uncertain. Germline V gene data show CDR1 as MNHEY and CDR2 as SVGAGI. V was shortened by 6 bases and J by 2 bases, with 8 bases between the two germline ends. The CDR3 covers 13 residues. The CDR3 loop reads CASRLEGNQPQHF. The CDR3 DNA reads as TGTGCCAGCAGGTTGGAGGGCAATCAGCCCCAGCATTTT.

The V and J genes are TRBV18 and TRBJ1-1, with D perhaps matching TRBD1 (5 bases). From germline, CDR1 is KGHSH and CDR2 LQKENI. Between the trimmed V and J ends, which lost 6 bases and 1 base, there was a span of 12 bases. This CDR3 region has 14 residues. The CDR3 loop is CASSQGEGNTEAFF. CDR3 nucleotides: TGTGCCAGCTCTCAGGGAGAAGGGAACACTGAAGCTTTCTTT. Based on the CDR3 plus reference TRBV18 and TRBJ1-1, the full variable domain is NAGVMQNPRHLVRRRGQEARLRCSPMKGHSHVYWYRQLPEEGLKFMVYLQKENIIDESGMPKERFSAEFPKEGPSILRIQQVVRGDSAAYFCASSQGEGNTEAFFGQGTRLTVV.

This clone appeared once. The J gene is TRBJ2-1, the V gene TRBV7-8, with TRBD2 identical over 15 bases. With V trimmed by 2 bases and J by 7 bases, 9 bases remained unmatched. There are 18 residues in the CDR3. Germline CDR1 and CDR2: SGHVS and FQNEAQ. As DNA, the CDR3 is TGTGCCAGCAGCTTAACGGGACTAGCGGGGGGTATAATGAATGAGCAGTTCTTC. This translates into CASSLTGLAGGIMNEQFF.

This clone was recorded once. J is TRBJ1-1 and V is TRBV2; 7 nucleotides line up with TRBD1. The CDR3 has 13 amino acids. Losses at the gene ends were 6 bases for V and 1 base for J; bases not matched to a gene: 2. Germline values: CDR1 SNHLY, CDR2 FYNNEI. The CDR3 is CASRGTENTEAFF. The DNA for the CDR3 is TGTGCCAGCAGGGGGACAGAGAACACTGAAGCTTTCTTT.

In DNA, the CDR3 is TGTGCCAGCAGCAAGGGTTTCGTCTATGGCTACACCTTC. As protein: CASSKGFVYGYTF. The chain links TRBV7-9 to TRBJ1-2; D not resolved. Trimming shortened V by 5 bases and J by 4 bases, and 11 bases separated the two germline ends. Per germline, CDR1 SEHNR and CDR2 FQNEAQ (reference sequence). This CDR3 comprises 13 residues.

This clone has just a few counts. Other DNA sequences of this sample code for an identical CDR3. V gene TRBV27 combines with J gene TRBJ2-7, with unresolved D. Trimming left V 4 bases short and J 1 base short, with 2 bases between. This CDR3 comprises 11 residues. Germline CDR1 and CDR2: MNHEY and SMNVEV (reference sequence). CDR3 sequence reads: CASSSSYEQYF. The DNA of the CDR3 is TGTGCCAGCAGTTCGTCCTACGAGCAGTACTTC.

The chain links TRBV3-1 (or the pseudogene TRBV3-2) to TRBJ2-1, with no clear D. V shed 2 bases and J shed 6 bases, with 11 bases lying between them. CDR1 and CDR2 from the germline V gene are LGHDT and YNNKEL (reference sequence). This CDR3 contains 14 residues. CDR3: CASSQHGVGNEQFF. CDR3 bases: TGTGCCAGCAGCCAACATGGGGTGGGCAATGAGCAGTTCTTC.

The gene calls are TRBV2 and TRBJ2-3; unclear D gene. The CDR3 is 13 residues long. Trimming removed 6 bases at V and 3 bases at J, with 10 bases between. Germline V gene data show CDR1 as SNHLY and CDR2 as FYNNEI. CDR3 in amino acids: CASSYYETDTQYF. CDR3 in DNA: TGTGCCAGCAGCTACTACGAGACAGATACGCAGTATTTT.

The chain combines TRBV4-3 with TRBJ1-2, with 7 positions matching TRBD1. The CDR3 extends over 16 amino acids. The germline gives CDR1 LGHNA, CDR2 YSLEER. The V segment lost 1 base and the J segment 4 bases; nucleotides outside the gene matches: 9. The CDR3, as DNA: TGCGCCAGCAGCCAAGGTCTGGGACAGCCCGTCTATGGCTACACCTTC. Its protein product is CASSQGLGQPVYGYTF.